The entry that follows covers one T cell receptor beta chain sequence. The antigen remains unidentified. A multiplex PCR was run with 60 Vbeta primers and 13 Jbeta primers. Sequencing used immunoSEQ multiplex PCR; TCRdb keeps in-frame clones, though not all of them. The sample has over 85,000 clones, about 80% seen once. Germline-derived CDR1 and CDR2 are LNHDA and SQIVND (reference sequence). This CDR3 comprises 13 residues. Trimming took off 6 bases at V and 1 base at J, with 9 bases between the two ends. The sample comes from a study of cytomegalovirus exposure and HLA in healthy donors. Study findings and constraints: The CMV antigen specificity of a few CMV-associated chains was confirmed through in vitro analysis.

This clonotype was obtained from a woman in her sixties in good health and CMV-seropositive. Sequenced material: PBMCs. The V gene is TRBV19, the J gene TRBJ2-5; weak D call: TRBD2 (5 bases). Written as DNA, the CDR3 is TGTGCCAGTAGCAAGCGGTTCCAAGAGACCCAGTACTTC. Its protein product is CASSKRFQETQYF.